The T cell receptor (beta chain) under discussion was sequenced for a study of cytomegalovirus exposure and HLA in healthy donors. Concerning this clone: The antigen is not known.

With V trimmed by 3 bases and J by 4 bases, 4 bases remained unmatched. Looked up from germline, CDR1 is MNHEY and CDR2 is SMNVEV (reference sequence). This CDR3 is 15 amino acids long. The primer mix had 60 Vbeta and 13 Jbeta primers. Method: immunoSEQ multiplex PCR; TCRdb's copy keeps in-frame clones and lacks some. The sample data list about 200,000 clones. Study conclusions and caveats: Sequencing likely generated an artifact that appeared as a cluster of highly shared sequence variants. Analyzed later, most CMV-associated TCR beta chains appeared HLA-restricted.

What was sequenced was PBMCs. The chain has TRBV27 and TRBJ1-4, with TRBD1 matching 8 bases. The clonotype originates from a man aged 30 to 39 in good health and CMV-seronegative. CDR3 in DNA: TGTGCCAGCAGTTTGTCGGACAGGGATAATGAAAAACTGTTTTTT. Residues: CASSLSDRDNEKLFF.